This T cell receptor beta chain was documented in a study of shared clonotypes between healthy human individuals. Study-wide findings and caveats: Among the subsets, naive ones generally showed larger estimated richness than memory ones.

V lost 4 bases, J lost 0 bases, and 18 bases lay in between. Germline assignment: CDR1 MGHRA and CDR2 YSYEKL. The length of the CDR3 is 17 residues. Regarding this clone: Its target is unknown.

The repertoire was sequenced with immunoSEQ multiplex PCR; TCRdb's copy has only in-frame clones and lacks some. This repertoire shows just over 2,000,000 clones, about 95% found once; its top ten account for 0.13%. Participating donors were healthy, HIV-negative adults free of recent acute infections or vaccinations. The rearrangement links TRBV4-1 to TRBJ1-1; D remains ambiguous. The sequence came from a man aged 18 to 30 in good health. Sequenced sample: naive CD4+ T cells sorted from blood. Subset denoted: CD45RA+ positively selected. Here the CDR3 DNA reads TGCGCCAGCAGCCCAGCCGAATCGACTATACTGAACACTGAAGCTTTCTTT. It yields the protein CASSPAESTILNTEAFF.